This T cell receptor (beta chain) was found in a study of T cell repertoires in cytomegalovirus infection. The wider study: Signatures in public TCR beta sequences pointed to both CMV infection and matching HLA type.

The germline gives CDR1 KGHDR, CDR2 SFDVKD. Deletions cut 4 bases from V and 4 bases from J, with 18 bases between. This CDR3 is built from 16 residues. Details on this clonotype: Its cognate antigen is unknown.

Study results and limitations: Using cumulative public TCR beta family frequency, the authors identified those who carried CMV together with the relevant HLA. Dominant in the ex vivo response were TCR beta clonotypes restricted by HLA-C and specific for CMV.

One entry per CDR3 protein results from TCRdb running MiXCR on the reads. Of about 740,000 distinct CDR3 sequences listed, 35% to 45% are singletons. The clonotype comes from a human donor in good health (CMV status not recorded). Some clones in this sample may be carry-over from other donors' samples. Source material: PBMCs. The chain uses TRBV24-1 and TRBJ2-5; no clear D gene. The CDR3 loop reads CATSDPDTPWGETQYF. The CDR3 region has the DNA TGTGCCACCAGTGACCCTGATACACCCTGGGGAGAGACCCAGTACTTC.